This TCR beta chain derives from a study of blood T cell repertoires in COVID-19 (TCRdb year 2020). Turning to the overall study: Collaborator samples came from the United States, Italy and Spain and covered acute and convalescent phases of COVID-19. Nearly every sample came with metadata listing a de-identified subject ID, COVID-19 status, age in years and sex. The samples were drawn from the first 160 participants of the ongoing ImmuneRACE study and from some 1,300 subjects provided by 6 global collaborators. HLA class I and class II types, where available, came from metadata supplied by the sample provider rather than from assay-based typing. The material from the prospective study consisted of cDNA or gDNA derived from T cells, B-cell-depleted T cells, or PBMCs. The repertoires were released in a freely available public database intended as a resource for research on the immune response to SARS-CoV-2. Deeply sampled blood TCRbeta repertoires from subjects exposed to, actively infected with, or recovered from COVID-19 were included in the dataset.

Each collaborating institution followed its own protocols to collect whole blood in K2EDTA tubes. Collaborator samples were shipped for TCRbeta analysis as frozen whole blood, isolated PBMCs, or DNA extracted from either sample type. The immunoSEQ Assay, a bias-controlled multiplex PCR, was used to amplify TCRbeta CDR3 regions from genomic DNA. The published analysis was carried out like this. The number of nucleated cells in each sample was estimated by amplification of reference gene primers within the assay. To quantify the absolute abundance of each unique TCRbeta CDR3 rearrangement, sequence reads were collapsed and filtered. For each sample, productive Simpson clonality was calculated as the square root of Simpson's diversity index over productive rearrangements. In its TCRdb copy, this immuneACCESS table keeps in-frame sequences only and misses some clones. Where compared with another copy, unresolved V genes explain less than half of these, and the others have no known cause. The V and J calls and clone size were taken over from that table, and D and trimming were inferred from the DNA. Here the sample has 52,000 or so clones; more than 85% occur a single time. The ten largest account for 7% to 10% of the sample.

In this sample, this clone turned up a few times. It lacks a known antigen. No much larger clone is present one base from it, and per-base qualities are unavailable. The CDR3 runs 13 amino acids, cysteine and phenylalanine included. Only CDR3 DNA remains: 39 bases, in frame from the first base. CDR1 and CDR2, looked up from the germline V gene (reference sequence), are LNHDA and SQIVND. Relative to germline, V is missing 5 bases and J is missing 7 bases, with 5 bases of the junction outside any gene match. The full study reports these points: The quantity of clinical and demographic metadata differed by source and by participant and was supplied without curation.

The sample taken for sequencing was peripheral blood. This receptor was obtained from a woman between 70 and 85 years old with active COVID-19. This chain joins TRBV19 to TRBJ1-5; TRBD1 agrees with 7 junctional bases. The CDR3 sequence is CASSLQGLQPQHF. The base sequence is TGTGCCAGTAGTTTACAGGGGTTACAGCCCCAGCATTTT.